The entry below gives a single T cell receptor beta chain sequence along with its context. Its recognized antigen is unknown. Within one base of it there is no much larger clone, and no base qualities were kept. The CDR3 spans 14 residues, from the cysteine through the phenylalanine. The entry retains the CDR3 DNA only, 42 bases that are in frame from base 1. The junction shows trimming of 0 bases on V and 4 bases on J, plus 10 bases between the germline ends. From the germline V gene, CDR1 is SGHTA and CDR2 is FQGNSA. TCRbeta CDR3 regions were amplified from genomic DNA by means of the immunoSEQ Assay, a bias-controlled multiplex PCR. In the paper's pipeline: The number of nucleated cells in each sample was estimated by amplification of reference gene primers within the assay. To quantify the absolute abundance of each unique TCRbeta CDR3 rearrangement, sequence reads were collapsed and filtered. For each sample, productive Simpson clonality was calculated by taking the square root of Simpson's diversity index across productive rearrangements. In its TCRdb copy, this immuneACCESS table keeps in-frame sequences only and misses some clones. Where compared with another copy, unresolved V genes explain less than half of these, and the others have no known cause. That table is the source of V, J and clone size, and D and trimming were worked out from the DNA. The table for this sample lists some 140,000 clones; 84% of them were counted only once. Roughly 2.3% of the sample is held by the ten biggest clonotypes.

Participants in the prospective study were enrolled through a virtual design, were aged roughly 18 to 95 years, and lived in under 25 United States geographic areas. In the prospective study, cohorts were assigned on the basis of participant-reported clinical history obtained from a screening survey and a study questionnaire. Mobile phlebotomists in the prospective study collected whole blood, serum and a nasopharyngeal or oropharyngeal swab from every participant. Participants in the prospective study had the option to provide additional blood draws and questionnaires over a roughly 2-month period. Blood samples from the prospective study were shipped frozen or at room temperature prior to DNA extraction. These data originate in a study of blood T cell repertoires in COVID-19 (TCRdb year 2020). Background on the whole study: Samples covering the acute and convalescent phases of COVID-19 were provided by collaborators in the United States, Italy and Spain. Deeply sampled blood TCRbeta repertoires from subjects exposed to, actively infected with, or recovered from COVID-19 were included in the dataset. Where available, HLA class I and class II types were taken from metadata supplied by the sample provider and were not determined by assay-based typing. The repertoires were released in a freely available public database intended as a resource for research on the immune response to SARS-CoV-2. The samples were drawn from two sources: the first 160 participants of the ongoing ImmuneRACE study, and 1,200 or so subjects contributed by 6 global collaborators. The material from the prospective study consisted of cDNA or gDNA derived from T cells, B-cell-depleted T cells, or PBMCs. A de-identified subject ID, COVID-19 status, age in years and sex were almost always included in the sample metadata.

Broader findings and caveats from the paper: The quantity of clinical and demographic metadata differed by source and by participant and was supplied without curation.

The receptor comes from a man aged 35 to 55 with acute COVID-19. Material: PBMCs or T cells enriched from blood (not recorded which). The rearrangement joined TRBV7-2 to TRBJ2-7, with TRBD1 perhaps the D gene, on 5 matching bases. The CDR3 protein sequence reads: CASSLAGPSYEQYF. The DNA sequence is given as TGTGCCAGCAGCTTAGCGGGGCCCTCATACGAGCAGTACTTC. Full variable domain (CDR3 extended with the reference TRBV7-2 and TRBJ2-7 proteins): GAGVSQSPSNKVTEKGKDVELRCDPISGHTALYWYRQSLGQGLEFLIYFQGNSAPDKSGLPSDRFSAERTGGSVSTLTIQRTQQEDSAVYLCASSLAGPSYEQYFGPGTRLTVT.